The sequence of this T cell receptor (beta chain) was determined in a study of blood T cell repertoires in COVID-19. The table came from immunoSEQ multiplex PCR; TCRdb's copy has only in-frame clones and leaves some out. The table includes some 170,000 clones, about 86% detected once. This CDR3 contains 16 residues. The V segment lost 0 bases and the J segment 2 bases; nucleotides outside the gene matches: 3. The germline V gene encodes CDR1 LGHNA and CDR2 YNFKEQ. This chain connects TRBV4-2 to TRBJ2-5; 10 bases line up with TRBD2. The specimen sequenced was peripheral blood. The TCR comes from a woman of 80 years or more with acute or convalescent COVID-19. The CDR3 loop reads CASSQDPAGGQETQYF. In DNA, the CDR3 is TGTGCCAGCAGCCAAGATCCAGCGGGAGGGCAAGAGACCCAGTACTTC.